This T cell receptor beta chain was sequenced during a study of T-cell reconstitution after alpha-beta-depleted transplantation in children. The TCRbeta library incorporated unique molecular identifiers. A single record per CDR3 protein comes from TCRdb applying MiXCR to the PCR reads. The sample holds some 520,000 distinct CDR3 sequences, approximately 32% seen once. In this sample, this clonotype turned up once. Between the trimmed V and J ends, which lost 0 bases and 4 bases, there was a span of 12 bases. Germline V gene data show CDR1 as LGHDT and CDR2 as YNNKEL (reference sequence). The CDR3 sequence is 15 residues long.

The chain joins TRBV3-1 to TRBJ1-1; D possibly corresponds to TRBD1 (6 bases). Sequenced here: PBMCs from the stem cell graft donor, sampled from the stem cell graft. The source is a human donor who donated a stem cell graft to a child with aplastic anemia. CDR3 sequence (DNA): TGTGCCAGCAGCCAAGATCCCGGAGGGGGCACTGAAGCTTTCTTT. It yields the protein CASSQDPGGGTEAFF.